This T cell receptor beta chain was profiled in a study of vaccination effects on CD4 cells after COVID-19. Regarding the study as a whole: Early post-infection timepoints were absent, and convalescent patients were few. Marked clonal contraction of infection- and vaccine-induced clones was seen late after vaccination.

Between the trimmed V and J ends, which lost 5 bases and 2 bases, there was a span of 12 bases. The CDR3 length is 15 residues. CDR1 LGHDT and CDR2 YNNKEL come from the germline V gene (reference sequence). This clone appeared a few times. The antigen is undetermined. TCRdb keeps only in-frame clones here, not all; method: immunoSEQ multiplex PCR. Here the sample spans tens of thousands of clones, over 75% being singletons. After around nine days in culture, the CD4+ T cells were isolated. It was two doses of either the BNT162b2 or mRNA-1273 vaccine that participants received. The clonotype comes from a human donor who received a COVID-19 vaccine. Source: CD4+ T cells from PBMCs cultured without peptide, taken after COVID-19 vaccination. The chain joins TRBV3-1 (or the pseudogene TRBV3-2) to TRBJ2-2; D might be TRBD1 or TRBD2, each matching 6 bases. The CDR3 protein is CASSLGGINTGELFF. As DNA, the CDR3 is TGTGCCAGCAGCTTGGGGGGCATCAACACCGGGGAGCTGTTTTTT.